This T cell receptor (beta chain) is from a study of TIL therapy for anti-PD-1-resistant metastatic lung cancer. Sequencing used immunoSEQ v3. Sequencing depth was 2 million to 2.5 million read pairs for survey level, roughly 4.5-6.5 million for deep. Produced via immunoSEQ multiplex PCR; TCRdb's table is partial and in-frame only. The table records some 90,000 clones, 50% to 70% of them present only once. Indicated time point: pre-treatment sample, taken before nivolumab and TIL therapy. Tumor tissue came from excised metastases, mostly pleural nodules or supraclavicular lymph nodes. The input for sequencing was tumor tissue, taken at baseline. The receptor's source is a person aged 25-79 years with non-small cell lung cancer.

The CDR3 protein is CASSFRVAGTEAFF. The CDR3 nucleotides read TGTGCCAGCAGTTTCAGGGTTGCGGGAACTGAAGCTTTCTTT. The chain recombines TRBV6-2 or TRBV6-3 with TRBJ1-1, with D possibly TRBD1 on 5 matching bases. CDR1 and CDR2 (germline): MNHEY, SVGEGT. V lost 4 bases and J lost 5, with 14 bases in between. The CDR3 consists of 14 residues.